The entry below gives a single T cell receptor (beta chain) sequence along with its context. This CDR3 has 16 residues. The ends were cut back, 0 bases at V and 1 base at J, with 9 bases in the middle. Germline lookup yields CDR1 MGHRA and CDR2 YSYEKL. The data were taken from a study of blood T cell repertoires in COVID-19. Study as a whole: There were acute and convalescent COVID-19 samples, and they came from the United States, Italy and Spain. Sample material is recorded as cDNA or gDNA derived from T cells, B-cell-depleted T cells, or PBMCs.

In the original analysis: Amplified reference gene primers provided the basis for estimating nucleated cell counts. Repertoires were generated with immunoSEQ multiplex PCR, while TCRdb's copy carries only in-frame clones and drops some. V, J and clone size were drawn from that table, and D and trimming were deduced from the DNA. Here the sample spans roughly 91,000 clones, about four fifths being singletons. The sequencing input was peripheral blood. The receptor was isolated from a woman of 80 years or more with acute or convalescent COVID-19. The chain recombines TRBV4-1 with TRBJ2-2; D might be TRBD1 (6 bases). The CDR3 protein is CASSQDQGQNTGELFF. DNA for the CDR3: TGCGCCAGCAGCCAAGATCAGGGACAGAACACCGGGGAGCTGTTTTTT.